A single sample is the source of the 3 T cell receptor beta chains below, sequenced in a study of blood T cell repertoires in COVID-19. Profiling relied on immunoSEQ multiplex PCR, and the TCRdb table lists in-frame clones only, not all of them. This sample has 30,000 to 35,000 clones, with around 84% found just once. Sequenced: peripheral blood. These receptors were collected from a human donor with acute or convalescent COVID-19. The donor label of this sample is uncertain.

The chain joins TRBV7-6 to TRBJ2-5; the match to TRBD2 covers 10 bases. This CDR3 spans 18 amino acids. Germline CDR1 reads SGHVS; CDR2 reads FNYEAQ. With 0 bases clipped from V and 1 base from J, the junction kept 8 bases outside the gene matches. CDR3 region: CASSLAQPTSGSQETQYF. CDR3 in DNA: TGTGCCAGCAGCTTAGCGCAGCCGACTAGCGGGTCCCAAGAGACCCAGTACTTC.

The count of this clone is one. The J gene is TRBJ2-3, the V gene TRBV5-4; 8 bases map to TRBD2. CDR1 and CDR2 (germline): SGHNT, YYREEE (reference sequence). CDR3 length: 17 amino acids. Trimming removed 4 bases from V and 2 bases from J; junction bases left unmatched: 12. The CDR3 DNA sequence: TGTGCCAGCAGCCCCCGCGGGGGGAAGGAGGACACAGATACGCAGTATTTT. Translation gives CASSPRGGKEDTDTQYF.

The chain carries TRBV30 and TRBJ1-6; 7 bases map to TRBD1. The junction had 8 bases not matched to a gene; V was cut back by 8 bases and J by 7 bases. CDR3 size: 13 residues. Germline CDR1 and CDR2: GTSNPN and SVGIG (reference sequence). CDR3 nucleotides: TGTGCCCAACGGGGGACAGTCAATTCACCCCTCCACTTT. Translated, it gives CAQRGTVNSPLHF.